This passage covers 15 T cell receptor beta chains from one sample sequenced in a study of cytomegalovirus exposure and HLA in healthy donors. PCR was performed using 60 Vbeta and 13 Jbeta primers. Using immunoSEQ multiplex PCR, the repertoire was profiled, and TCRdb retains in-frame clones only, with some absent. Among 150,000 to 170,000 clones listed, nearly 80% were seen once. Sequencing input: PBMCs. Every receptor here comes from a man aged 30 to 45 in good health and CMV-seropositive.

Here the CDR3 reads CASSRLGGGGTEAFF. The CDR3, as DNA: TGTGCCAGCAGCAGGCTGGGGGGTGGCGGGACTGAAGCTTTCTTT. V and J are TRBV2 and TRBJ1-1, with a possible D match to TRBD1 (5 bases). V shed 6 bases and J shed 5 bases, with 19 bases lying between them. The CDR3 has 15 residues. The germline gives CDR1 SNHLY, CDR2 FYNNEI.

The chain joins TRBV5-1 to TRBJ2-2; 11 nucleotides line up with TRBD1. Germline CDR1 is SGHRS and CDR2 is YFSETQ. V was pared by 8 bases and J by 5 bases, with 17 bases of the junction left unmatched. This CDR3 contains 18 residues. As DNA, the CDR3 is TGCGCCAGTGAAAAAACGGGACAGGGGGTACCTCAGACCGGGGAGCTGTTTTTT. The encoded protein is CASEKTGQGVPQTGELFF.

Points on this clone: Other nucleotide sequences in the sample specify the same CDR3. This chain connects TRBV9 to TRBJ2-1; 8 bases are a match to TRBD2. V trimming: 3 bases; J trimming: 2 bases; junction bases outside the gene matches: 4. The CDR3 spans 15 residues. CDR1 and CDR2 from the germline V gene are SGDLS and YYNGEE. In DNA form, the CDR3 reads TGTGCCAGCAGCGCCGGGGGGGGAACCTACAATGAGCAGTTCTTC. Protein sequence: CASSAGGGTYNEQFF.

This clone was counted once. The chain employs TRBV14 and TRBJ2-5, with D maybe TRBD1 (5 bases). CDR3 length equals 13 residues. Trimming cost V 7 bases and J 0 bases, with 9 bases left between them. Germline CDR1 and CDR2: SGHDN and FVKESK. CDR3 region: CASNRIYQETQYF. The DNA for the CDR3 is TGTGCCAGCAACAGGATCTACCAAGAGACCCAGTACTTC.

The J gene is TRBJ1-6, the V gene TRBV6-5, with 9 bases identical to TRBD1. CDR1 and CDR2 (germline): MNHEY, SVGAGI. J lost 7 bases, V lost 3 bases, and 4 bases had no gene match. CDR3 length: 15 amino acids. CDR3 bases: TGTGCCAGCAGTTATGTGGGACAGGGAAATTCACCCCTCCACTTT. Residues: CASSYVGQGNSPLHF.

This CDR3 reads CASRWGLPNTEAFF. The DNA of the CDR3 is TGTGCCAGTAGATGGGGACTCCCGAACACTGAAGCTTTCTTT. The rearrangement uses TRBV19 and TRBJ1-1, with D possibly TRBD1 on 5 matching bases. Germline loops: CDR1 LNHDA, CDR2 SQIVND (reference sequence). Trimming took off 6 bases at V and 1 base at J, with 12 bases between the two ends. The CDR3 runs 14 residues.

This clone was recorded once. The chain couples TRBV19 to TRBJ2-7, with D perhaps matching TRBD1 (6 bases). This CDR3 region has 14 residues. Between the trimmed V and J ends, which lost 2 bases and 2 bases, there was a span of 10 bases. Germline V gives CDR1 LNHDA, CDR2 SQIVND (reference sequence). The CDR3 nucleotides are TGTGCCAGTAGTATATCGGCAGGGGCCTACGAGCAGTACTTC. The encoded protein is CASSISAGAYEQYF.

The V call is TRBV28, the J call TRBJ2-7; 8 bases agree with TRBD1. The ends lost 6 bases at V and 3 bases at J; junction bases unmatched: 4. The CDR3 runs to 13 residues. The germline gives CDR1 MDHEN, CDR2 SYDVKM. The CDR3 sequence is CASRWTGSYEQYF. CDR3 nucleotides: TGTGCCAGCAGGTGGACAGGGAGCTACGAGCAGTACTTC. The full variable domain, its missing parts supplied by reference TRBV28 and TRBJ2-7, is DVKVTQSSRYLVKRTGEKVFLECVQDMDHENMFWYRQDPGLGLRLIYFSYDVKMKEKGDIPEGYSVSREKKERFSLILESASTNQTSMYLCASRWTGSYEQYFGPGTRLTVT.

V usage is TRBV7-2 and J usage is TRBJ2-5, with 8 bases aligning to TRBD2. Germline V lookup: CDR1 SGHTA, CDR2 FQGNSA. V trimming: 1 base; J trimming: 5 bases; junction bases outside the gene matches: 6. This CDR3 region has 15 residues. In DNA, the CDR3 is TGTGCCAGCAGCTTAGTCGGGAGGGCCTGGGAGACCCAGTACTTC. Its protein product is CASSLVGRAWETQYF.

The CDR3 sequence: CASSLGTGRDTQYF. The CDR3 bases are TGTGCCAGCAGTTTAGGGACAGGGAGGGATACGCAGTATTTT. The chain combines TRBV28 with TRBJ2-3; TRBD1 matches 9 bases. The CDR3 totals 14 residues. CDR1 is MDHEN, CDR2 SYDVKM, per germline. The J segment lost 6 bases and the V segment lost 2 bases, leaving 3 bases of the junction unmatched.

This chain joins TRBV7-8 and TRBJ1-4, with 8 bases fitting TRBD1. The length of the CDR3 is 15 residues. With V trimmed by 5 bases and J by 5 bases, 7 bases remained unmatched. The germline gives CDR1 SGHVS, CDR2 FQNEAQ. The CDR3 loop reads CASSPRQGMNEKLFF. CDR3 nucleotide sequence: TGTGCCAGCAGCCCAAGACAGGGGATGAATGAAAAACTGTTTTTT. Together with reference TRBV7-8 and TRBJ1-4, the CDR3 gives the full variable domain: GAGVSQSPRYKVAKRGQDVALRCDPISGHVSLFWYQQALGQGPEFLTYFQNEAQLDKSGLPSDRFFAERPEGSVSTLKIQRTQQEDSAVYLCASSPRQGMNEKLFFGSGTQLSVL.

This clone was detected a few times. The chain employs TRBV5-4 and TRBJ2-5; unclear D gene. This CDR3 has 13 residues. Germline V gene sequence: CDR1 SGHNT, CDR2 YYREEE (reference sequence). V lost 0 bases, J lost 1 base, and 4 bases lay in between. CDR3 protein: CASSLGGQETQYF. The CDR3 nucleotides are TGTGCCAGCAGCTTGGGCGGCCAAGAGACCCAGTACTTC.

The CDR3 spells CASSLAGGLTKNIQYF. The CDR3 nucleotides read TGCGCCAGCAGCTTGGCAGGGGGCTTGACCAAAAACATTCAGTACTTC. This chain joins TRBV5-1 and TRBJ2-4; the match to TRBD1 covers 8 bases. Germline loops: CDR1 SGHRS, CDR2 YFSETQ. J was trimmed by 2 bases and V by 0 bases; bases with no gene match: 4. CDR3 length: 16 residues.

The chain carries TRBV28 and TRBJ2-5, with a tentative D call TRBD2 (6 bases). V lost 3 bases and J 0 bases, leaving 11 bases between the germline ends. The length of the CDR3 is 15 residues. The germline gives CDR1 MDHEN, CDR2 SYDVKM. For the CDR3, the DNA is TGTGCCAGCAGTTTGGCGGGACTGAACCAAGAGACCCAGTACTTC. It is translated as CASSLAGLNQETQYF.

This chain joins TRBV5-1 and TRBJ2-1; maybe TRBD1 (6 bases). Germline loops: CDR1 SGHRS, CDR2 YFSETQ. This CDR3 has 15 amino acids. Trimming stripped 2 bases from V and 6 bases from J, with 15 bases between. CDR3 residues: CASSFEQGHVNEQFF. The CDR3 coding sequence is TGCGCCAGCAGCTTTGAACAGGGCCATGTCAATGAGCAGTTCTTC.